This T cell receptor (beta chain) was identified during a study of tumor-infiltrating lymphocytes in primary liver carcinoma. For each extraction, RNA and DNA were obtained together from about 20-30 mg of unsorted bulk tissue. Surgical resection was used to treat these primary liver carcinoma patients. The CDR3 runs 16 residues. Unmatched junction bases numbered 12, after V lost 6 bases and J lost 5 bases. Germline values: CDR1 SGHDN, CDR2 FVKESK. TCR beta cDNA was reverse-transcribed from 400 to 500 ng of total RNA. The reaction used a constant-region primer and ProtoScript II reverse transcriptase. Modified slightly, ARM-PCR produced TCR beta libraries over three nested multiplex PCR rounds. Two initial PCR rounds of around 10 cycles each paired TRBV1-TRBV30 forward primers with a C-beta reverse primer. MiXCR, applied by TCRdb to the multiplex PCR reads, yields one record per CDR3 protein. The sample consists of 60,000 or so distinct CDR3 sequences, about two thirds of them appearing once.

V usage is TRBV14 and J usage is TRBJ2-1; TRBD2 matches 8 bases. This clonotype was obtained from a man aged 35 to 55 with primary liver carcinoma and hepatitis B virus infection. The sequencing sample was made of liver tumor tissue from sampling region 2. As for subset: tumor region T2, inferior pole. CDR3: CASSIVAGWVNNEQFF. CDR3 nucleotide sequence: TGTGCCAGCAGTATCGTAGCGGGATGGGTAAACAATGAGCAGTTCTTC.